This record concerns one T cell receptor beta chain sequence. No antigen is known for it. These data come from a study of cytomegalovirus exposure and HLA in healthy donors. Overall study results and limits: It was reportedly the case that the classifier diagnosed cytomegalovirus status with high specificity and sensitivity.

With 60 Vbeta and 13 Jbeta primers, the PCR was carried out. Produced via immunoSEQ multiplex PCR; TCRdb's table is partial and in-frame only. The sample lists nearly 110,000 clones; 60% to 80% were seen once. This CDR3 contains 13 residues. Trimming left V 4 bases short and J 2 bases short, with 5 bases between. The germline gives CDR1 LNHDA, CDR2 SQIVND (reference sequence). Sequenced sample: PBMCs. The genes are TRBV19 and TRBJ2-2; D call uncertain. The sequence was collected from a man aged 18-30 years in good health and CMV-seronegative. CDR3 DNA sequence: TGTGCCAGTAGTAGAGGCAACACCGGGGAGCTGTTTTTT. It translates to CASSRGNTGELFF.